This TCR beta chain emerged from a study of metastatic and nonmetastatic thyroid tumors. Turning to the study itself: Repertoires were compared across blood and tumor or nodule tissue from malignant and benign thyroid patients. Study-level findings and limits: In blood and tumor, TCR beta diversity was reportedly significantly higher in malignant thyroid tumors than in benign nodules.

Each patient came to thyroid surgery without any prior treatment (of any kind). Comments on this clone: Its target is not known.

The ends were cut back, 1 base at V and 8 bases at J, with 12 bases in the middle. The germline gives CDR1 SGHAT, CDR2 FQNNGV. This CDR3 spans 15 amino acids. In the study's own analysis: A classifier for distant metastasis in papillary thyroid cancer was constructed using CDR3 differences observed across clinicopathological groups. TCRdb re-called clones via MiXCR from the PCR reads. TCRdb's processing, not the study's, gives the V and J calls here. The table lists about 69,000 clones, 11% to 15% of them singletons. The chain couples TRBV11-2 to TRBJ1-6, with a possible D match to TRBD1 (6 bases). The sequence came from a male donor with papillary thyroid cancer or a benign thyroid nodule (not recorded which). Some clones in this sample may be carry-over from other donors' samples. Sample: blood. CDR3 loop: CASSLVLGGDSPLHF. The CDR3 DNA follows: TGTGCCAGCAGCTTAGTTCTAGGGGGTGATTCACCCCTCCACTTT.